Detailed here is one T cell receptor (beta chain). Its antigen is not identified. The CDR3 length is 11 residues. The ends lost 7 bases at V and 7 bases at J; junction bases unmatched: 4. The germline gives CDR1 SQVTM, CDR2 ANQGSEA. These data come from a study of cytomegalovirus exposure and HLA in healthy donors. Looking at the study overall: The 95 to 150 validation repertoires, a later analysis reported, used the same platform as the 600 to 700 first-cohort repertoires. Study results and caveats: Specificity for CMV antigens was confirmed in vitro for a few of the CMV-associated chains. Some TCR beta chains (approximately 180 of them) were listed as cytomegalovirus-associated.

The approximately 120-subject validation cohort, separate from the 666-subject first cohort, included the donors. The table came from immunoSEQ multiplex PCR; TCRdb's copy has only in-frame clones and leaves some out. Of some 71,000 clones listed, 94% are singletons. Sequencing used PBMCs. This receptor was identified in a woman between 18 and 29 years old in good health and CMV-seronegative. The chain links TRBV29-1 to TRBJ2-1, with 7 bases fitting TRBD1. CDR3: CSGDRVNEQFF. Here the CDR3 DNA reads TGCAGCGGTGACAGGGTTAATGAGCAGTTCTTC.